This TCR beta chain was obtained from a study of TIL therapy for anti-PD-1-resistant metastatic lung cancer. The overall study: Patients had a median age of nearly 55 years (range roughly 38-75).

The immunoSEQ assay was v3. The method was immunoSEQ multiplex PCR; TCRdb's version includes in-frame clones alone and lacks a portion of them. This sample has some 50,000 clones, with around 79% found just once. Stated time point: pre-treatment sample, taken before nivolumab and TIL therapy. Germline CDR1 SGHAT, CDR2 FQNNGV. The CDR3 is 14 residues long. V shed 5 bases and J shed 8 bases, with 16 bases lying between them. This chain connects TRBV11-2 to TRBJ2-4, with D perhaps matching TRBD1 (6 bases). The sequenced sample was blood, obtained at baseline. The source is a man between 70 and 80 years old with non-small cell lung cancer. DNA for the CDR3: TGTGCCAGCAGCGTAACCAGGGGAGCGGACATTCAGTACTTC. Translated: CASSVTRGADIQYF.